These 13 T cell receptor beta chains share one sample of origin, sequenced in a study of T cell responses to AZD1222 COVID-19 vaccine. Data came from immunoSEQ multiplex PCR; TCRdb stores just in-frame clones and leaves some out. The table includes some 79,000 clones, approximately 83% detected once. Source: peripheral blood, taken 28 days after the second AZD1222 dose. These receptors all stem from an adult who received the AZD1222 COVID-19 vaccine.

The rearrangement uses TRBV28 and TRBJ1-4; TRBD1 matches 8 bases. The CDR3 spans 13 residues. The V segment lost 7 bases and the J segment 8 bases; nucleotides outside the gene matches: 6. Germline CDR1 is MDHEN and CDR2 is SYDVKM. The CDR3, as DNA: TGTGCCAGCACAGGGGGCGTTAGGGAAAAACTGTTTTTT. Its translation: CASTGGVREKLFF.

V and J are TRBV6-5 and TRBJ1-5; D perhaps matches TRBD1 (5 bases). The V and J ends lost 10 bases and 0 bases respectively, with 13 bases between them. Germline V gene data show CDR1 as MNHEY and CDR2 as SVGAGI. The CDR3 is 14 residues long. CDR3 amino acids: CATSTAYSNQPQHF. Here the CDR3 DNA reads TGTGCCACCTCGACAGCGTATAGCAATCAGCCCCAGCATTTT.

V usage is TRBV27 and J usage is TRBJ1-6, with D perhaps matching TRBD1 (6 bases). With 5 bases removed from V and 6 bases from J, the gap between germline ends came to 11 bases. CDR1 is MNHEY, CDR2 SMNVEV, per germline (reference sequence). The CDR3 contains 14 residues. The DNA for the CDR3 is TGTGCCAGCAGTAGGGGGGCCCCTAATTCACCCCTCCACTTT. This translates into CASSRGAPNSPLHF.

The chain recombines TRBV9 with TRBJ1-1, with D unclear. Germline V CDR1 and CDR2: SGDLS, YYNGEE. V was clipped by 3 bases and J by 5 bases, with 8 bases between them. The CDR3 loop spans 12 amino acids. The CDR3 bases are TGTGCCAGCAGCGGTAGCGGTACTGAAGCTTTCTTT. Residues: CASSGSGTEAFF. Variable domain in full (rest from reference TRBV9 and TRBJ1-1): DSGVTQTPKHLITATGQRVTLRCSPRSGDLSVYWYQQSLDQGLQFLIQYYNGEERAKGNILERFSAQQFPDLHSELNLSSLELGDSALYFCASSGSGTEAFFGQGTRLTVV.

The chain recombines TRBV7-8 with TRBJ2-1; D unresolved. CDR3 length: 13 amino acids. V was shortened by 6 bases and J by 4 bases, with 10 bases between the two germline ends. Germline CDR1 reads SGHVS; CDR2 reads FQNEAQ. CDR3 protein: CASSRGRYNEQFF. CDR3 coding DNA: TGTGCCAGCAGTCGAGGCCGATACAATGAGCAGTTCTTC.

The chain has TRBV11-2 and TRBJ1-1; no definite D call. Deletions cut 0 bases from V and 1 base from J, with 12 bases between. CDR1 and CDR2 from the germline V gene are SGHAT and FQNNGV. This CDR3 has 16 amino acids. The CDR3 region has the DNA TGTGCCAGCAGCTTAGATCCAGCGAGGCAGAACACTGAAGCTTTCTTT. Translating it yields CASSLDPARQNTEAFF.

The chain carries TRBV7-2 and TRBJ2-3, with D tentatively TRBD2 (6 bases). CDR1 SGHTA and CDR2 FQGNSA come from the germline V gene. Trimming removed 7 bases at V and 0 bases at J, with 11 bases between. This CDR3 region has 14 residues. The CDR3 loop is CASTPGLSTDTQYF. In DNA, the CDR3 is TGTGCCAGCACGCCGGGACTGAGCACAGATACGCAGTATTTT. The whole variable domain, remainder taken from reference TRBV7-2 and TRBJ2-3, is GAGVSQSPSNKVTEKGKDVELRCDPISGHTALYWYRQSLGQGLEFLIYFQGNSAPDKSGLPSDRFSAERTGGSVSTLTIQRTQQEDSAVYLCASTPGLSTDTQYFGPGTRLTVL.

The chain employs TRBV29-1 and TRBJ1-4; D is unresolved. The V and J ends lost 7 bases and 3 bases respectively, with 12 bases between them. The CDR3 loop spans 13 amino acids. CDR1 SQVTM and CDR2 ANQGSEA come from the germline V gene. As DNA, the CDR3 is TGCAGCGCCCGGGTGACGCCTAATGAAAAACTGTTTTTT. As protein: CSARVTPNEKLFF. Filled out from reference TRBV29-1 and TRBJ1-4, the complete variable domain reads SAVISQKPSRDICQRGTSLTIQCQVDSQVTMMFWYRQQPGQSLTLIATANQGSEATYESGFVIDKFPISRPNLTFSTLTVSNMSPEDSSIYLCSARVTPNEKLFFGSGTQLSVL.

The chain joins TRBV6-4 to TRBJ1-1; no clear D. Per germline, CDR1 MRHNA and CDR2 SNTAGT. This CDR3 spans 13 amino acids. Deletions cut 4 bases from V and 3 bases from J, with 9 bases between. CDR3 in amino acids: CASSADIYTEAFF. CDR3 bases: TGTGCCAGCAGTGCGGATATCTACACTGAAGCTTTCTTT.

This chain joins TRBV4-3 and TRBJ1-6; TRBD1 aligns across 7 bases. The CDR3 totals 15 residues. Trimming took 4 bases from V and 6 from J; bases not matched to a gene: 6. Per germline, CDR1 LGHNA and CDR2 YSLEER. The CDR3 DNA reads TGCGCCAGCAGCCCATCGACAGGGAGTAATTCACCCCTCCACTTT. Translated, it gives CASSPSTGSNSPLHF.

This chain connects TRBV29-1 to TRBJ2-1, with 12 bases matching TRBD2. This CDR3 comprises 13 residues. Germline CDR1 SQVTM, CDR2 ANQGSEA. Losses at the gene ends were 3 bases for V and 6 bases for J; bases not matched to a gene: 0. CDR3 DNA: TGCAGCGTTGAGACTAGCGGGGGCAATGAGCAGTTCTTC. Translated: CSVETSGGNEQFF.

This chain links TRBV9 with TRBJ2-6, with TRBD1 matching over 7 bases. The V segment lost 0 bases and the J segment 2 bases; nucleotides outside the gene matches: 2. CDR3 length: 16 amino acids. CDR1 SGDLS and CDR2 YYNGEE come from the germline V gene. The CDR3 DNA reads TGTGCCAGCAGCGTAGGTGGGACAGCTGGGGCCAACGTCCTGACTTTC. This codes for CASSVGGTAGANVLTF.

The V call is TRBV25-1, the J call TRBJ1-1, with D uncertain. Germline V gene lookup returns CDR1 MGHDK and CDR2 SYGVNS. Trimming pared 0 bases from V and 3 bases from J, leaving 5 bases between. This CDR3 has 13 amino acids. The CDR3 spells CASSEYGDTEAFF. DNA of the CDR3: TGTGCCAGCAGTGAATACGGGGACACTGAAGCTTTCTTT.